This TCR beta chain appears in the sequencing data of a study of graft-versus-host responses after intestinal transplantation. Sequenced by immunoSEQ multiplex PCR; TCRdb stores in-frame clones only, minus some. The table has about 100,000 clones, over 75% seen once. Notes on this clone: Its specificity is unknown.

Trimming took off 5 bases at V and 7 bases at J, with 12 bases between the two ends. The CDR3 covers 12 residues. Germline lookup yields CDR1 SGHVS and CDR2 FQNEAQ. The rearrangement joins TRBV7-8 to TRBJ2-7; weak D call: TRBD1 (6 bases). The receptor's source is a human donor who was the organ donor for an intestinal transplant. Sequenced material: unstimulated CD4+ T cells sorted from spleen or lymph node cells, taken before transplant. CDR3 sequence reads: CASSAVRGEQYF. CDR3 coding DNA: TGTGCCAGCAGCGCCGTAAGGGGGGAGCAGTACTTC. The variable domain in full, completed from reference TRBV7-8 and TRBJ2-7, reads GAGVSQSPRYKVAKRGQDVALRCDPISGHVSLFWYQQALGQGPEFLTYFQNEAQLDKSGLPSDRFFAERPEGSVSTLKIQRTQQEDSAVYLCASSAVRGEQYFGPGTRLTVT.